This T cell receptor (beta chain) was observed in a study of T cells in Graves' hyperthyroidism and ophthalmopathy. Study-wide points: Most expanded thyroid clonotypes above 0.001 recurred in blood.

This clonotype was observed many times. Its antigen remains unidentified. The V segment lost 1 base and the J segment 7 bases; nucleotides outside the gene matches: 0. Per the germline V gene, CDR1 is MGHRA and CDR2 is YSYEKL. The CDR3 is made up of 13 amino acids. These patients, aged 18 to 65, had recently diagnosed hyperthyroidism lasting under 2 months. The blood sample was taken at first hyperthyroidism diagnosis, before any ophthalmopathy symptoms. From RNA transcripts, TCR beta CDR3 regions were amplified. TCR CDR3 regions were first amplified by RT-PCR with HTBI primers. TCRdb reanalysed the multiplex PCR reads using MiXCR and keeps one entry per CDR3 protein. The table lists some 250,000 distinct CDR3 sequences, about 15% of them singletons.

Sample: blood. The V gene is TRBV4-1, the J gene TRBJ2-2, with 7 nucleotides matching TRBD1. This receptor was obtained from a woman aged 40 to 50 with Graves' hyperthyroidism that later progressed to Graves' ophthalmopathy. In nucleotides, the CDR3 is TGCGCCAGCAGCCAAGGGGACAGCGGGGAGCTGTTTTTT. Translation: CASSQGDSGELFF.